The 26 T cell receptor beta chains in this list originate from one sample, sequenced in a study of CD8+CD57+ T cells in acquired aplastic anemia. Before being chosen for sequencing, patients had shown CD8+CD57+ cell expansion by flow cytometry. Using genomic DNA as the template, TCR beta VDJ and CDR3 profiling was carried out. TCRdb analysed the reads with MiXCR anew, one entry per CDR3 protein. Of 120,000 or so distinct CDR3 sequences in the sample, approximately 40% were seen once. Material for sequencing was sorted CD4+, CD8+, or CD8+CD57+ T cells (not recorded which) from PBMCs. These receptors came from a human donor with aplastic anemia.

There are many counts of this clonotype. V is TRBV2 and J is TRBJ1-2; D gene ambiguous. Germline-derived CDR1 and CDR2 are SNHLY and FYNNEI. This CDR3 has 14 residues. Deletions cut 6 bases from V and 3 bases from J, with 14 bases between. CDR3 in amino acids: CASRGRKEHYGYTF. The CDR3 nucleotides read TGTGCCAGCAGAGGGCGTAAAGAACACTATGGCTACACCTTC.

Many counts were recorded for this clonotype. The CDR3 DNA reads as TGTGCCAGCAGCTTAATGGGGACTAGCGGGGGAAGGGCAGATACGCAGTATTTT. Translated, it gives CASSLMGTSGGRADTQYF. The gene calls are TRBV7-3 and TRBJ2-3, with TRBD2 matching 14 bases. This CDR3 spans 18 amino acids. The germline CDR1 and CDR2 sequences are SGHTA and FQGTGA. The V and J ends lost 1 base and 4 bases, in that order; junction bases with no gene match: 7. Together with reference TRBV7-3 and TRBJ2-3, the CDR3 gives the full variable domain: GAGVSQTPSNKVTEKGKYVELRCDPISGHTALYWYRQSLGQGPEFLIYFQGTGAADDSGLPNDRFFAVRPEGSVSTLKIQRTERGDSAVYLCASSLMGTSGGRADTQYFGPGTRLTVL.

This clonotype was recorded many times. The chain links TRBV4-1 to TRBJ1-5; D ambiguous. The CDR3 totals 17 residues. V was shortened by 3 bases and J by 0 bases, with 15 bases between the two germline ends. Per the germline V gene, CDR1 is MGHRA and CDR2 is YSYEKL. CDR3 residues: CASSQTPDIHSNQPQHF. CDR3 nucleotides: TGCGCCAGCAGCCAGACCCCCGACATCCATAGCAATCAGCCCCAGCATTTT.

This clonotype was found many times. V and J are TRBV2 and TRBJ1-5; unclear D gene. Germline-derived CDR1 and CDR2 are SNHLY and FYNNEI. Trimming took off 7 bases at V and 5 bases at J, with 9 bases between the two ends. This CDR3 has 12 amino acids. The CDR3, as DNA: TGTGCCAGCAATACAGTAGATCAGCCCCAGCATTTT. Translation: CASNTVDQPQHF.

This clonotype has only one observation. This clone may be a read error of a much larger clone one base away. The chain links TRBV5-6 to TRBJ2-5; no clear D. Trimming removed 1 base at V and 5 bases at J, with 12 bases between. Per germline, CDR1 SGHDT and CDR2 YYEEEE. The CDR3 consists of 14 residues. The CDR3 region has the DNA TGTGCCAGCAGCTTGCGGCACCAGAGGGAGACCCAGTACTTC. Its protein product is CASSLRHQRETQYF.

This clonotype appeared many times. This sequence joins TRBV14 and TRBJ1-2; weak D call: TRBD1 (6 bases). The V gene lost 3 bases and the J gene lost 4 bases, with 6 bases spanning the gap. Germline values: CDR1 SGHDN, CDR2 FVKESK. The CDR3 contains 12 residues. CDR3 in amino acids: CASSQGAYGYTF. The CDR3 bases are TGTGCCAGCAGCCAGGGGGCCTATGGCTACACCTTC.

The sample holds one count of this clonotype. J is TRBJ1-1 and V is TRBV2, with 7 bases fitting TRBD1. CDR3 size: 13 residues. V lost 7 bases and J lost 11; bases outside the gene matches: 13. Germline CDR1 SNHLY, CDR2 FYNNEI. The CDR3 here is CASTTATGPRAFF. The CDR3 nucleotides read TGTGCCAGCACTACCGCGACAGGGCCTAGGGCTTTCTTT.

The table lists this clonotype with many counts. The chain recombines TRBV7-6 with TRBJ1-1; D uncertain. The CDR3 length is 13 residues. Germline V lookup: CDR1 SGHVS, CDR2 FNYEAQ. Trimming took 1 base from V and 3 from J, leaving 6 bases between them. The CDR3 bases are TGTGCCAGCAGCTTAGGTCCTTACACTGAAGCTTTCTTT. It encodes CASSLGPYTEAFF.

As regards this clonotype: A much larger clone is a single base away; this may be a read error. In nucleotides, the CDR3 is TGTGCCAGCACCCGGGATTCGATCGGCACTGAAGCTTTCTTT. Protein: CASTRDSIGTEAFF. The V and J genes are TRBV6-1 and TRBJ1-1; no firm D call. Germline V gene sequence: CDR1 MNHNS, CDR2 SASEGT. V was pared by 7 bases and J by 4 bases, with 16 bases between. This CDR3 has 14 residues.

At least ten counts were recorded for this clonotype. The V call is TRBV15, the J call TRBJ2-5, with D hard to call. The germline V gene encodes CDR1 LNHNV and CDR2 YYDKDF (reference sequence). V was pared by 2 bases and J by 3 bases, with 4 bases between. The CDR3 loop spans 12 amino acids. CDR3 residues: CATSRRKETQYF. CDR3 DNA sequence: TGTGCCACCAGCAGAAGAAAAGAGACCCAGTACTTC.

This clonotype appeared many times. The CDR3 protein is CASTPSISSYNEQFF. Here the CDR3 DNA reads TGTGCCAGCACCCCGTCCATTAGCTCCTACAATGAGCAGTTCTTC. The rearrangement links TRBV6-5 to TRBJ2-1; D uncertain. V was pared by 7 bases and J by 0 bases, with 13 bases between. Germline V CDR1 and CDR2: MNHEY, SVGAGI. This CDR3 spans 15 amino acids.

Only a few counts were recorded for this clonotype. This chain uses TRBV27 with TRBJ1-1; TRBD1 matches at 7 bases. The J segment lost 10 bases and the V segment lost 3 bases, leaving 14 bases of the junction unmatched. Germline V CDR1 and CDR2: MNHEY, SMNVEV (reference sequence). The CDR3 is 15 residues long. CDR3 sequence reads: CASSFDRARGSLAFF. The CDR3 DNA reads as TGTGCCAGCAGTTTCGACAGGGCCCGAGGATCGTTAGCTTTCTTT.

Ten or more counts support this clonotype. This chain uses TRBV6-1 with TRBJ1-5; no clear D. Trimming left V 6 bases short and J 3 bases short, with 3 bases between. CDR1 is MNHNS, CDR2 SASEGT, per germline. This CDR3 contains 11 residues. CDR3: CASRDNQPQHF. The CDR3 DNA follows: TGTGCCAGCAGGGACAATCAGCCCCAGCATTTT.

The chain has TRBV12-3 or TRBV12-4 and TRBJ1-2; 7 bases are shared with TRBD1. Trimming took 6 bases from V and 5 from J; bases not matched to a gene: 15. This CDR3 comprises 16 residues. The CDR3 loop reads CASSLNRGGRWYGYTF. DNA for the CDR3: TGTGCCAGCAGCCTAAACAGGGGCGGCAGGTGGTATGGCTACACCTTC.

The V and J genes are TRBV20-1 and TRBJ2-2, with D hard to call. Trimming cost V 3 bases and J 0 bases, with 8 bases left between them. The CDR3 sequence is 14 residues long. Germline assignment: CDR1 DFQATT and CDR2 SNEGSKA (reference sequence). This chain's CDR3 is CSARELSNTGELFF. CDR3 coding DNA: TGCAGTGCTAGGGAGCTCTCGAACACCGGGGAGCTGTTTTTT.

Remarks on this clonotype: This may arise from a read error, as a much more abundant clone is one base away. The chain employs TRBV3-1 and TRBJ2-5; no clear D. CDR1 and CDR2 (germline): LGHDT, YNNKEL (reference sequence). V shed 4 bases and J shed 5 bases, with 8 bases lying between them. The CDR3 has 12 amino acids. CDR3 nucleotide sequence: TGTGCCAGCAGCCCGTATCAGGAGACCCAGTACTTC. It encodes CASSPYQETQYF.

With respect to this clonotype: The conserved phenylalanine or tryptophan is not found at the CDR3 terminus, so this likely reflects a read error. The chain employs TRBV7-2 and TRBJ1-1, with D possibly matching TRBD1 (6 bases). CDR1 SGHTA and CDR2 FQGNSA come from the germline V gene. The V gene lost 5 bases and the J gene lost 1 base, with 8 bases spanning the gap. The length of the CDR3 is 13 residues. The CDR3, as DNA: TGTGCCAGCAGCCGGACAGCGAACACTGAAGCTTTCTGT. Translation: CASSRTANTEAFC.

In nucleotides, the CDR3 is TGTGCCACCAGCACCAGATCGGGCTATGGCTACACCTTC. Protein: CATSTRSGYGYTF. This sequence joins TRBV15 and TRBJ1-2; no firm D call. Trimming shortened V by 4 bases and J by 4 bases, and 10 bases separated the two germline ends. The CDR3 has 13 amino acids. The germline V gene encodes CDR1 LNHNV and CDR2 YYDKDF (reference sequence). Filled out from reference TRBV15 and TRBJ1-2, the complete variable domain reads DAMVIQNPRYQVTQFGKPVTLSCSQTLNHNVMYWYQQKSSQAPKLLFHYYDKDFNNEADTPDNFQSRRPNTSFCFLDIRSPGLGDTAMYLCATSTRSGYGYTFGSGTRLTVV.

This clonotype has more than one count but fewer than ten. This chain joins TRBV10-3 and TRBJ2-7; D possibly uses TRBD1 or TRBD2 (5 bases each). The V end lost 2 bases, the J end lost 3 bases, and 14 bases lay between the germline ends. CDR1 is ENHRY, CDR2 SYGVKD, per germline. This CDR3 comprises 15 residues. The CDR3 nucleotides are TGTGCCATCAGTGAGATGAGTGGGGGAATCTACGAGCAGTACTTC. Protein product: CAISEMSGGIYEQYF.

The genes are TRBV7-6 and TRBJ2-3, with D perhaps TRBD1 (6 bases). The V and J ends lost 5 bases and 4 bases respectively, with 13 bases between them. The CDR3 is 14 amino acids. CDR1 and CDR2 from the germline V gene are SGHVS and FNYEAQ. DNA for the CDR3: TGTGCCAGCAGCGTCGCAGGGGTGGCAGATACGCAGTATTTT. Translation gives CASSVAGVADTQYF.

The gene calls are TRBV10-3 and TRBJ2-5; 9 nucleotides agree with TRBD2. With 10 bases clipped from V and 6 bases from J, the junction kept 9 bases outside the gene matches. Germline CDR1 reads ENHRY; CDR2 reads SYGVKD. The CDR3 contains 13 residues. The CDR3: CATGAGGRKTQYF. The DNA for the CDR3 is TGTGCCACCGGGGCGGGGGGGCGAAAGACCCAGTACTTC.

This clonotype was counted ten times or more. The CDR3 loop is CATSDLPPGTGEPTQYF. The CDR3 nucleotides read TGTGCCACCAGTGATTTACCCCCCGGGACAGGAGAGCCGACCCAGTACTTC. V usage is TRBV24-1 and J usage is TRBJ2-5; 8 bases agree with TRBD1. This CDR3 region has 17 residues. Germline V CDR1 and CDR2: KGHDR, SFDVKD. V was clipped by 1 base and J by 7 bases; unmatched bases: 13.

This clonotype showed up many times. The chain combines TRBV20-1 with TRBJ1-2; D uncertain. Germline CDR1 and CDR2: DFQATT and SNEGSKA (reference sequence). V lost 2 bases and J 8 bases, leaving 18 bases between the germline ends. The CDR3 is made up of 14 amino acids. In nucleotides, the CDR3 is TGCAGTGCTAGACAAGGCGAGGAGGCACGGGGCTACACCTTC. It specifies CSARQGEEARGYTF.

This clonotype was observed many times. The CDR3 region is CASSLRDRTPDAGNTIYF. CDR3 coding DNA: TGCGCCAGCAGCCTCCGGGACAGGACACCAGATGCTGGAAACACCATATATTTT. The chain carries TRBV5-1 and TRBJ1-3; 8 positions match TRBD1. In germline, CDR1 is SGHRS, CDR2 YFSETQ. J was trimmed by 2 bases and V by 4 bases; bases with no gene match: 14. CDR3 size: 18 residues.

This clonotype was seen many times. The V call is TRBV7-8, the J call TRBJ2-7; TRBD1 or TRBD2 may be the D gene (5 bases each). Germline loops: CDR1 SGHVS, CDR2 FQNEAQ. V was clipped by 3 bases and J by 8 bases, with 8 bases between them. This CDR3 region has 11 residues. The CDR3 protein is CASSLGEQQYV. The CDR3 DNA reads TGTGCCAGCAGCTTGGGGGAGCAGCAGTACGTC.

V is TRBV7-2 and J is TRBJ1-1, with D unresolved. The CDR3 loop spans 13 amino acids. CDR1 is SGHTA and CDR2 is FQGNSA in the germline V gene. Deletions cut 3 bases from V and 6 bases from J, with 11 bases between. CDR3 bases: TGTGCCAGCAGCTTTAACAGTAACGCTGAAGCTTTCTTT. This encodes CASSFNSNAEAFF.